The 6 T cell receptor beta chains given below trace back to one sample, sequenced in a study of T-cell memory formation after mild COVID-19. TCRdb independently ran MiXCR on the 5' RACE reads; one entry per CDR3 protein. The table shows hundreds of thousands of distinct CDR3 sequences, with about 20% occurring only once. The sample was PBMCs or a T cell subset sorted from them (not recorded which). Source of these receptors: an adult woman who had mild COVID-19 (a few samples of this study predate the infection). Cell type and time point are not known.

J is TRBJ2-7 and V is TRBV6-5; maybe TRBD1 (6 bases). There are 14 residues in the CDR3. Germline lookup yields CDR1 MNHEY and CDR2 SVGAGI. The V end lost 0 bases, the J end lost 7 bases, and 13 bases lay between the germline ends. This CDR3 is CASSYSRGRLEQYF. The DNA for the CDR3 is TGTGCCAGCAGTTACTCCAGGGGACGTTTAGAGCAGTACTTC.

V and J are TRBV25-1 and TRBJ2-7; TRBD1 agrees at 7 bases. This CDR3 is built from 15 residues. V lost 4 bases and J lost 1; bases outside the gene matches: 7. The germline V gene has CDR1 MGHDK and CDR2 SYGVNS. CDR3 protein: CASSGWRQGSYEQYF. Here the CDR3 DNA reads TGTGCCAGCAGTGGTTGGAGACAGGGTTCCTACGAGCAGTACTTC.

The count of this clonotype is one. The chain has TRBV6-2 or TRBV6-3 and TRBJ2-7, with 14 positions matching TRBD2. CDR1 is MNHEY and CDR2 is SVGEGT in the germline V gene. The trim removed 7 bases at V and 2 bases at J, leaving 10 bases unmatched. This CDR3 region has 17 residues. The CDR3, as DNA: TGTGCCAGCACCCGCGGGACTAGCGGGAGTCTCCCCTACGAGCAGTACTTC. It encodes CASTRGTSGSLPYEQYF.

The CDR3: CASSQPGQLGNYTF. The CDR3 coding sequence is TGCGCCAGCAGCCAACCGGGACAGCTTGGGAACTACACCTTC. The chain is built from TRBV4-1 and TRBJ1-2; 7 bases are shared with TRBD1. J gave up 10 bases and V 2 bases, and 10 bases lay outside the gene matches. This CDR3 has 14 amino acids. CDR1 is MGHRA, CDR2 YSYEKL, per germline.

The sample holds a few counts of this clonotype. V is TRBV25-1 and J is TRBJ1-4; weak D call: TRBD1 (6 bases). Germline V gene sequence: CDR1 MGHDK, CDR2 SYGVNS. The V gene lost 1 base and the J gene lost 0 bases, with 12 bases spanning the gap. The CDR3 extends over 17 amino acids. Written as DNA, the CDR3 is TGTGCCAGCAGTGAATCAAGGGGGAGGACAACTAATGAAAAACTGTTTTTT. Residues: CASSESRGRTTNEKLFF.

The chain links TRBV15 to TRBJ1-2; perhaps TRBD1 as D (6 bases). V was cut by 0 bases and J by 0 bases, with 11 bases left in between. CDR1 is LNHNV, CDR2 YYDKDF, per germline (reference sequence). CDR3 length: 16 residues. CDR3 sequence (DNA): TGTGCCACCAGCAGAGATCATCAGGGGTCTAACTATGGCTACACCTTC. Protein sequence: CATSRDHQGSNYGYTF.